These 27 T cell receptor beta chains came from one sample sequenced in a study of CD8 T cells in ankylosing spondylitis. Overall study results and limits: Blood of patients with ankylosing spondylitis appeared to be characterized by a TCR beta motif of eight highly homologous variants.

No antigens are known for them. TCRdb used MiXCR to reprocess the 5' RACE reads, holding one entry per CDR3 protein. The sample consists of hundreds of thousands of distinct CDR3 sequences, over 15% of them appearing once. The sequenced sample was blood, either unsorted or a sorted T cell fraction (not recorded which). Every receptor here comes from a male donor with ankylosing spondylitis.

This clonotype has ten or more counts. The chain carries TRBV20-1 and TRBJ2-7; D possibly corresponds to TRBD2 (6 bases). The CDR3 loop spans 15 amino acids. The germline gives CDR1 DFQATT, CDR2 SNEGSKA (reference sequence). Trimming cost V 5 bases and J 0 bases, with 17 bases left between them. CDR3 loop: CSAGRAGLSSYEQYF. In nucleotides, the CDR3 is TGCAGTGCTGGAAGAGCGGGCTTAAGCTCCTACGAGCAGTACTTC.

V gene TRBV20-1 combines with J gene TRBJ2-1, with 9 bases identical to TRBD2. V lost 3 bases to trimming and J lost 7 bases; unmatched junction nucleotides: 4. CDR3 length: 13 amino acids. Germline V CDR1 and CDR2: DFQATT, SNEGSKA (reference sequence). The CDR3 bases are TGCAGTGCTAGGCGCGGGGGGGCAAATGAGCAGTTCTTC. It specifies CSARRGGANEQFF.

This clonotype was recorded many times. The chain recombines TRBV7-9 with TRBJ2-3; a possible D gene is TRBD2 (6 bases). The germline CDR1 and CDR2 sequences are SEHNR and FQNEAQ (reference sequence). This CDR3 comprises 12 residues. The V and J ends lost 5 bases and 6 bases respectively, with 9 bases between them. The CDR3 nucleotides are TGTGCCAGCAGCCCCAGCGGGGATACGCAGTATTTT. Protein product: CASSPSGDTQYF.

The chain employs TRBV2 and TRBJ2-5, with TRBD2 matching over 11 bases. The CDR3 consists of 16 residues. J gave up 0 bases and V 5 bases, and 5 bases lay outside the gene matches. Germline V CDR1 and CDR2: SNHLY, FYNNEI. The CDR3 is CASSLGLAGDQETQYF. The CDR3 coding sequence is TGTGCCAGCAGTCTAGGACTAGCGGGCGACCAAGAGACCCAGTACTTC.

A few counts support this clonotype. This rearrangement joins TRBV12-3 or TRBV12-4 to TRBJ1-2; a weak D match, TRBD1 (6 bases). CDR3 length: 12 amino acids. The germline V and J ends were trimmed by 5 bases and 6 bases, with 10 bases remaining between them. CDR3 sequence (DNA): TGTGCCAGCAGTGAGGACAGAAATGGCTACACCTTC. Translated: CASSEDRNGYTF.

CDR3 nucleotide sequence: TGCAGTGCCCGACTAGCGGGGCGCGGGAATACGCAGTATTTT. As protein: CSARLAGRGNTQYF. The V gene is TRBV20-1, the J gene TRBJ2-3, with 11 positions matching TRBD2. The trim removed 6 bases at V and 7 bases at J, leaving 9 bases unmatched. The CDR3 loop spans 14 amino acids. Germline CDR1 and CDR2: DFQATT and SNEGSKA (reference sequence).

This clonotype was observed a handful of times. The chain employs TRBV3-1 and TRBJ2-1; D is uncertain. Germline CDR1 is LGHDT and CDR2 is YNNKEL (reference sequence). The V end was cut by 6 bases, the J end by 9 bases, with 9 bases between. This CDR3 region has 11 residues. The CDR3 DNA sequence: TGTGCCAGCAGTCACAGCGTTGAGCAGTTCTTC. Its translation is CASSHSVEQFF.

The chain carries TRBV6-1 and TRBJ1-2; 9 bases agree with TRBD1. The CDR3 is 13 amino acids. The V gene's germline CDR1 is MNHNS and CDR2 SASEGT. V gave up 11 bases and J gave up 6 bases; unmatched junction bases: 10. The CDR3 DNA reads as TGTGCCGTGGGCAGACAGGGGGGGAATGGCTACACCTTC. This gives the protein CAVGRQGGNGYTF.

The chain couples TRBV7-2 to TRBJ2-1, with TRBD2 matching 7 bases. The junction had 14 bases not matched to a gene; V was cut back by 7 bases and J by 5 bases. This CDR3 comprises 16 residues. CDR1 and CDR2 from the germline V gene are SGHTA and FQGNSA. This CDR3 is CASTRGGSGLNNEQFF. CDR3 nucleotides: TGTGCCAGCACCCGAGGTGGTAGCGGGCTGAACAATGAGCAGTTCTTC.

The CDR3: CAISESFSGEYTDTQYF. Here the CDR3 DNA reads TGTGCCATCAGTGAGTCGTTTAGCGGGGAGTACACAGATACGCAGTATTTT. The V gene is TRBV10-3, the J gene TRBJ2-3; 8 nucleotides agree with TRBD2. Germline V gene data show CDR1 as ENHRY and CDR2 as SYGVKD. This CDR3 comprises 17 residues. Unmatched junction bases numbered 7, after V lost 0 bases and J lost 2 bases.

This clonotype has more than one count but fewer than ten. V usage is TRBV4-2 and J usage is TRBJ2-3; possibly TRBD2 for D (6 bases). This CDR3 has 16 amino acids. Trimming removed 4 bases at V and 0 bases at J, with 14 bases between. Looked up from germline, CDR1 is LGHNA and CDR2 is YNFKEQ. CDR3 region: CASSPRGGTSTDTQYF. The DNA for the CDR3 is TGTGCCAGCAGCCCGAGGGGCGGGACCAGCACAGATACGCAGTATTTT.

This clonotype has at least ten counts. The chain carries TRBV9 and TRBJ1-1, with 8 bases matching TRBD1. This CDR3 region has 13 residues. Germline lookup yields CDR1 SGDLS and CDR2 YYNGEE. With V trimmed by 3 bases and J by 3 bases, 1 base remained unmatched. CDR3 amino acids: CASSETGDTEAFF. DNA for the CDR3: TGTGCCAGCAGCGAGACAGGGGACACTGAAGCTTTCTTT.

This clonotype came up a few times. V and J are TRBV20-1 and TRBJ2-3; 7 bases line up with TRBD1. The CDR3 spans 12 residues. The V gene's germline CDR1 is DFQATT and CDR2 SNEGSKA (reference sequence). V trimming: 5 bases; J trimming: 4 bases; junction bases outside the gene matches: 3. CDR3 amino acids: CSAHGQADTQYF. CDR3 nucleotides: TGCAGTGCTCACGGACAGGCAGATACGCAGTATTTT.

This clonotype was recorded a few times. V is TRBV2 and J is TRBJ1-1, with D perhaps TRBD1 (5 bases). The CDR3 is made up of 15 amino acids. Trimming cost V 7 bases and J 1 base, with 16 bases left between them. Germline CDR1 is SNHLY and CDR2 is FYNNEI. The CDR3 loop is CASKNSGYGNTEAFF. As DNA, the CDR3 is TGTGCCAGCAAAAACTCAGGGTATGGGAACACTGAAGCTTTCTTT.

This clonotype was seen only a few times. The rearrangement uses TRBV6-2 or TRBV6-3 and TRBJ2-4; the match to TRBD2 covers 15 bases. CDR3 size: 20 residues. The V gene's germline CDR1 is MNHEY and CDR2 SVGEGT. The V and J ends lost 6 bases and 0 bases, in that order; junction bases with no gene match: 12. The DNA for the CDR3 is TGTGCCAGCAGAACCCAACTGGGACTAGCGGGGGGAGTAGCCAAAAACATTCAGTACTTC. Protein product: CASRTQLGLAGGVAKNIQYF.

V is TRBV5-1 and J is TRBJ2-2; possible D gene TRBD1, 6 bases. Trimming took 7 bases from V and 5 from J, leaving 18 bases between them. CDR3 length: 15 amino acids. CDR1 SGHRS and CDR2 YFSETQ come from the germline V gene. CDR3 amino acids: CASSRDTLGTGELFF. The CDR3 nucleotides read TGCGCCAGCTCCCGGGACACCCTGGGGACCGGGGAGCTGTTTTTT.

This sequence joins TRBV30 and TRBJ1-1; TRBD1 is a possible D gene (5 bases). This CDR3 comprises 12 residues. V gave up 5 bases and J gave up 4 bases, with 11 bases separating them. CDR1 and CDR2 (germline): GTSNPN, SVGIG (reference sequence). The CDR3 protein is CAWAGGGTEAFF. DNA for the CDR3: TGTGCCTGGGCAGGTGGGGGCACTGAAGCTTTCTTT.

This clonotype has only a few counts. The chain joins TRBV20-1 to TRBJ2-6, with D hard to call. This CDR3 is 16 amino acids long. V lost 6 bases and J 0 bases, leaving 15 bases between the germline ends. CDR1 is DFQATT and CDR2 is SNEGSKA in the germline V gene (reference sequence). Here the CDR3 DNA reads TGCAGTGCAGTTGCCGGTTCTGCCTCTGGGGCCAACGTCCTGACTTTC. Its translation is CSAVAGSASGANVLTF.

This clonotype turned up a few times. The J gene is TRBJ2-5, the V gene TRBV6-5; 11 bases are shared with TRBD2. Germline V gene data show CDR1 as MNHEY and CDR2 as SVGAGI. V dropped 2 bases and J dropped 2; count of bases not matched to a gene: 4. This CDR3 has 16 amino acids. This CDR3 is CASSYTTSGEQETQYF. The DNA of the CDR3 is TGTGCCAGCAGTTACACGACTAGCGGGGAGCAAGAGACCCAGTACTTC.

The chain links TRBV9 to TRBJ1-2; D might be TRBD1 (5 bases). V lost 0 bases to trimming and J lost 10 bases, with 13 bases between them. Germline V CDR1 and CDR2: SGDLS, YYNGEE. The length of the CDR3 is 13 residues. The CDR3 is CASSVGQIETYTF. CDR3 sequence (DNA): TGTGCCAGCAGCGTAGGACAGATAGAAACCTACACCTTC.

The chain recombines TRBV7-9 with TRBJ2-1; TRBD1 agrees at 9 bases. The closer fit of TRBJ2-7 to the DNA end suggests the J call may be wrong. Germline assignment: CDR1 SEHNR and CDR2 FQNEAQ (reference sequence). The CDR3 loop spans 17 amino acids. The CDR3 coding sequence is TGTGCCAGCAGCTTAGTAGTGACAGGGGGTTATGGAAATGAGCAGTACTTC. Translation: CASSLVVTGGYGNEQYF.

This clonotype showed up just a few times. The chain employs TRBV18 and TRBJ2-7; the D gene is possibly TRBD2 (6 bases). V was shortened by 3 bases and J by 1 base, with 10 bases between the two germline ends. Looked up from germline, CDR1 is KGHSH and CDR2 is LQKENI. This CDR3 spans 14 amino acids. The CDR3 DNA follows: TGTGCCAGCTCACCTGCCGGGGGTTCCTACGAGCAGTACTTC. Translating it yields CASSPAGGSYEQYF.

In this sample, this clonotype turned up a few times. The CDR3 is CASSPPGSETQYF. CDR3 nucleotide sequence: TGTGCCAGCTCACCACCCGGGAGTGAGACCCAGTACTTC. The chain uses TRBV18 and TRBJ2-5, with D perhaps matching TRBD2 (6 bases). V was shortened by 0 bases and J by 5 bases, with 7 bases between the two germline ends. The CDR3 contains 13 residues. Germline assignment: CDR1 KGHSH and CDR2 LQKENI.

The sample holds a few counts of this clonotype. The chain recombines TRBV7-8 with TRBJ1-1; the D is unclear. Per germline, CDR1 SGHVS and CDR2 FQNEAQ. The CDR3 is 14 amino acids. V lost 2 bases and J 3 bases, leaving 10 bases between the germline ends. The CDR3, as DNA: TGTGCCAGCAGCTTATTTCTGAGCGACACTGAAGCTTTCTTT. This gives the protein CASSLFLSDTEAFF.

This clonotype was detected a few times. The rearrangement links TRBV12-3 or TRBV12-4 to TRBJ1-5; D is uncertain. V was cut by 9 bases and J by 5 bases, with 20 bases left in between. The CDR3 covers 15 residues. As DNA, the CDR3 is TGTGCCAGTGGTGGGGAGGTGGGGATGGATCAGCCCCAGCATTTT. Encoded protein: CASGGEVGMDQPQHF.

Ten or more counts support this clonotype. This chain connects TRBV3-1 to TRBJ2-1; TRBD2 might be the D (5 bases). Looked up from germline, CDR1 is LGHDT and CDR2 is YNNKEL (reference sequence). CDR3 length equals 12 residues. The ends were cut back, 6 bases at V and 7 bases at J, with 10 bases in the middle. The CDR3 DNA follows: TGTGCCAGCAGTTCTAGCCCTAATGAGCAGTTCTTC. As protein: CASSSSPNEQFF.

This clonotype was seen a few times. The V and J genes are TRBV11-2 and TRBJ2-6, with D possibly called TRBD1 or TRBD2 (5 bases each). This CDR3 region has 17 residues. Germline V gives CDR1 SGHAT, CDR2 FQNNGV. Trimming left V 5 bases short and J 2 bases short, with 16 bases between. CDR3 sequence (DNA): TGTGCCAGCAGCCCCGGCTGGGGGAAGGCTGGGGCCAACGTCCTGACTTTC. Its protein product is CASSPGWGKAGANVLTF.